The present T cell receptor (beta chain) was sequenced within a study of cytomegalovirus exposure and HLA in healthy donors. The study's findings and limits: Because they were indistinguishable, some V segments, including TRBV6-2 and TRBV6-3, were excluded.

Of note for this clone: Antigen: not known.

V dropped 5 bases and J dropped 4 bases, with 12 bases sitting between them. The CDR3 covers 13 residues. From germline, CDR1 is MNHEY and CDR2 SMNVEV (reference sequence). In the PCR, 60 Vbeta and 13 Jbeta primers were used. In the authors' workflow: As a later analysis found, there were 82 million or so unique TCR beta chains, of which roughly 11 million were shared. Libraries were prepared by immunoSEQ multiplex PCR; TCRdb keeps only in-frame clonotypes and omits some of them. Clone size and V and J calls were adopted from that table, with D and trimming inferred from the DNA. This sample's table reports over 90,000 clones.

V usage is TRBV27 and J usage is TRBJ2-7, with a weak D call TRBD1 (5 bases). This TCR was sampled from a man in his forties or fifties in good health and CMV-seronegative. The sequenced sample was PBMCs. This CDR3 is CASSPDRDYEQYF. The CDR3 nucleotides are TGTGCCAGCAGTCCTGACAGAGATTACGAGCAGTACTTC.